This T cell receptor (beta chain) was profiled in a study of monozygotic twins with cystic fibrosis. V was shortened by 4 bases and J by 5 bases, with 11 bases between the two germline ends. The V gene's germline CDR1 is SGHRS and CDR2 YFSETQ. The CDR3 consists of 13 residues. Produced via immunoSEQ multiplex PCR; TCRdb's table is partial and in-frame only. The sample has under 40,000 clones; just over 95% are singletons. With regard to this clone: The antigen is undetermined.

Study-wide results and caveats: V usage most resembled the co-twin in 13 of 16 pairs. Median Simpson clonality of approximately 0.0091 suggested naive T cells predominated.

Sequencing input: blood. This chain links TRBV5-1 with TRBJ2-3, with D unresolved. The receptor comes from a girl aged 2-10 years with cystic fibrosis. This CDR3 is CASSLTKEDTQYF. The CDR3 DNA reads TGCGCCAGCAGCCTCACAAAGGAAGATACGCAGTATTTT.